This T cell receptor beta chain was documented in a study of blood T cell repertoires in COVID-19. Data came from immunoSEQ multiplex PCR; TCRdb stores just in-frame clones and leaves some out. The sample yields tens of thousands of clones, around 91% seen once. There are 12 residues in the CDR3. The germline V and J ends were trimmed by 4 bases and 2 bases, with 5 bases remaining between them. The germline CDR1 and CDR2 sequences are ENHRY and SYGVKD. Sequenced input: peripheral blood. The receptor's source is a man between 65 and 85 years old with active or convalescent COVID-19. This chain uses TRBV10-3 with TRBJ2-5, with D tentatively TRBD2 (5 bases). CDR3 in amino acids: CAISGGQETQYF. The CDR3 DNA reads as TGTGCCATCAGTGGAGGGCAAGAGACCCAGTACTTC.